This T cell receptor beta chain comes out of a study of T cells in Graves' hyperthyroidism and ophthalmopathy. The source material, RNA transcripts, was used to amplify TCR beta CDR3 regions. HTBI primers were the set used in a first-round RT-PCR of the TCR CDR3. A single record per CDR3 protein comes from TCRdb applying MiXCR to the multiplex PCR reads. The sample yields some 720,000 distinct CDR3 sequences, 16% seen once. This clonotype was counted at least ten times. Looked up from germline, CDR1 is SGHNT and CDR2 is YENEEA. This CDR3 comprises 13 residues. Trimming stripped 7 bases from V and 5 bases from J, with 13 bases between.

The clonotype originates from a man between 18 and 35 years old with Graves' hyperthyroidism. The sample comprised blood. V gene TRBV11-3 combines with J gene TRBJ2-3; D might be TRBD1 or TRBD2, each matching 5 bases. The CDR3 here is CASNFRDVDTQYF. The CDR3 nucleotides are TGTGCCAGCAACTTCCGGGACGTAGATACGCAGTATTTT.